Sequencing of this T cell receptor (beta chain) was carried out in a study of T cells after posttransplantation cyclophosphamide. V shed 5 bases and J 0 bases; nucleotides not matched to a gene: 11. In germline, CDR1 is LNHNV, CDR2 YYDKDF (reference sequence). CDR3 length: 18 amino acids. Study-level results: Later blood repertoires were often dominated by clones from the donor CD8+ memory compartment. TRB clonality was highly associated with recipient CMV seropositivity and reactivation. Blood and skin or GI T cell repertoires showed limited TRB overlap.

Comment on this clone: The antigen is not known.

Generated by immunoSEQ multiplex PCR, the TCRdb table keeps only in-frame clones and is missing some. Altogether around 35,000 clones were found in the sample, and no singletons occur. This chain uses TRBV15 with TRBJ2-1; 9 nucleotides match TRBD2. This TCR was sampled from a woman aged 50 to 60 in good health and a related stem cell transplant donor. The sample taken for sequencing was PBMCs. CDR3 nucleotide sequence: TGTGCCACCAGCGTCGGGGGGGCGGGAGGGAGCTCCTACAATGAGCAGTTCTTC. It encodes CATSVGGAGGSSYNEQFF. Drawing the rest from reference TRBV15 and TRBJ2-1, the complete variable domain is DAMVIQNPRYQVTQFGKPVTLSCSQTLNHNVMYWYQQKSSQAPKLLFHYYDKDFNNEADTPDNFQSRRPNTSFCFLDIRSPGLGDTAMYLCATSVGGAGGSSYNEQFFGPGTRLTVL.